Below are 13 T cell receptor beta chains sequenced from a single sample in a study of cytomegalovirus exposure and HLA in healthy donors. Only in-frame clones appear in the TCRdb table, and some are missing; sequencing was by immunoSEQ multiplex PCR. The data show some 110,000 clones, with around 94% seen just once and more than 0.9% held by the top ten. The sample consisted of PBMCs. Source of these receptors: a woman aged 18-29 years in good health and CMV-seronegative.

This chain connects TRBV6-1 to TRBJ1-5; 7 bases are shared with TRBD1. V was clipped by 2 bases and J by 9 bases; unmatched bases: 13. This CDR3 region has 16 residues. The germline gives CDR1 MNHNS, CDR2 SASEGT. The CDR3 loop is CASSEKGQAAGRPQHF. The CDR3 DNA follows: TGTGCCAGCAGTGAAAAAGGACAGGCGGCGGGCCGGCCCCAGCATTTT.

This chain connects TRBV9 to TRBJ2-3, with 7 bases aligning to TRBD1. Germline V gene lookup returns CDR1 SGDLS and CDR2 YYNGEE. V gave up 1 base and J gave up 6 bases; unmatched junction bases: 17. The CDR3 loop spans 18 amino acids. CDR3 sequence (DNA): TGTGCCAGCAGCGTATCGCCAGGGGGACAACTAACGGCTGATACGCAGTATTTT. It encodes CASSVSPGGQLTADTQYF.

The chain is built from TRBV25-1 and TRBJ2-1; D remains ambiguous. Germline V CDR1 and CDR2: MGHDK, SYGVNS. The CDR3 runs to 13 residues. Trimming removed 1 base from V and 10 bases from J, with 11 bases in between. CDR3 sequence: CASSESDVREQFF. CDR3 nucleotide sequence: TGTGCCAGCAGTGAATCAGATGTTCGCGAGCAGTTCTTC.

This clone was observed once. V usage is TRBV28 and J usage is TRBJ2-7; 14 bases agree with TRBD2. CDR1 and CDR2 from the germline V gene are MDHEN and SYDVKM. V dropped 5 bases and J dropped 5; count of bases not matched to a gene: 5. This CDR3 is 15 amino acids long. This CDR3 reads CASSPTGLAGDEQYF. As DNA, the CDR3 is TGTGCCAGCAGTCCAACGGGACTAGCGGGGGACGAGCAGTACTTC.

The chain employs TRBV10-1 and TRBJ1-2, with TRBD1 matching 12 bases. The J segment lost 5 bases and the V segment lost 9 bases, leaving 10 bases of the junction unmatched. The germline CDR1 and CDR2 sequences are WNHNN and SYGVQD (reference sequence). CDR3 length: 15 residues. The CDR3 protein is CARTTRDRGLYGYTF. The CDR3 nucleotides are TGCGCCAGGACGACCCGGGACAGGGGGCTTTATGGCTACACCTTC.

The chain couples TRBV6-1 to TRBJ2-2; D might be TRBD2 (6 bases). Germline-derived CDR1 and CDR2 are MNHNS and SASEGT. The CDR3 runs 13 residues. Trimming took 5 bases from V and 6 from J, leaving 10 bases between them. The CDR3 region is CASSRDWAGELFF. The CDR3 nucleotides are TGTGCCAGCAGTAGGGACTGGGCCGGGGAGCTGTTTTTT.

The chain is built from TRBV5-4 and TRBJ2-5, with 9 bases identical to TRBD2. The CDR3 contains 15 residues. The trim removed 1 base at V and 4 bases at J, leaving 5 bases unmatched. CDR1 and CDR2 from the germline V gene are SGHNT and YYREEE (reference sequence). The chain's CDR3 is CASSLTRGGRETQYF. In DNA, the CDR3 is TGTGCCAGCAGCTTGACGCGGGGGGGCCGAGAGACCCAGTACTTC.

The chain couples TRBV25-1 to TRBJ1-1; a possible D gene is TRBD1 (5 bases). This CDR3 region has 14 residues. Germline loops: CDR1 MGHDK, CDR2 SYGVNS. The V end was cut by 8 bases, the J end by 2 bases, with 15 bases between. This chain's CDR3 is CASRGREYNTEAFF. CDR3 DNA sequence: TGTGCCAGCCGGGGGAGGGAGTATAACACTGAAGCTTTCTTT. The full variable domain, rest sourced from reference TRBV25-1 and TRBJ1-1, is EADIYQTPRYLVIGTGKKITLECSQTMGHDKMYWYQQDPGMELHLIHYSYGVNSTEKGDLSSESTVSRIRTEHFPLTLESARPSHTSQYLCASRGREYNTEAFFGQGTRLTVV.

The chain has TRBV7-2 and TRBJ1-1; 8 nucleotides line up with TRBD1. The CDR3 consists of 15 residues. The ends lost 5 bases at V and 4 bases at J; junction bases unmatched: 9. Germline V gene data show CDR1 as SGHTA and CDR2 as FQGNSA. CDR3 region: CASSAEQGAITEAFF. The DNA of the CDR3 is TGTGCCAGCAGCGCCGAGCAGGGGGCGATCACTGAAGCTTTCTTT.

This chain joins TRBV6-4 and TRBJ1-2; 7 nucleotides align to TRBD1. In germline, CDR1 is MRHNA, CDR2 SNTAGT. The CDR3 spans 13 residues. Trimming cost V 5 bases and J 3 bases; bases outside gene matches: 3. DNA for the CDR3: TGTGCCAGCAGTAAACAGGGGTACTATGGCTACACCTTC. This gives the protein CASSKQGYYGYTF.

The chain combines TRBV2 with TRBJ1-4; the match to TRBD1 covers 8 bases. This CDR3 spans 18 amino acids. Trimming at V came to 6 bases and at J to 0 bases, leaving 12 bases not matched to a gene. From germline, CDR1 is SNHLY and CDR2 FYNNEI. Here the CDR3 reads CASSARQGRPATNEKLFF. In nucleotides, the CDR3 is TGTGCCAGCAGCGCTAGACAGGGGCGCCCAGCAACTAATGAAAAACTGTTTTTT.

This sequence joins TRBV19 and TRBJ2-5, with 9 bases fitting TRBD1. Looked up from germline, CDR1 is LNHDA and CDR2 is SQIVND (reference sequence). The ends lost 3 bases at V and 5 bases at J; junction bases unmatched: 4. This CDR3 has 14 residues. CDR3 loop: CASSIGQGTETQYF. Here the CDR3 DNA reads TGTGCCAGTAGTATTGGACAGGGGACCGAGACCCAGTACTTC. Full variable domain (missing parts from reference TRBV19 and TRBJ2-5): DGGITQSPKYLFRKEGQNVTLSCEQNLNHDAMYWYRQDPGQGLRLIYYSQIVNDFQKGDIAEGYSVSREKKESFPLTVTSAQKNPTAFYLCASSIGQGTETQYFGPGTRLLVL.

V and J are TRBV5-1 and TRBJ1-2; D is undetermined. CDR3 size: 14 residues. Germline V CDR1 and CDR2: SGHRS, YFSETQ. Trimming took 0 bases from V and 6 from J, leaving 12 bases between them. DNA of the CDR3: TGCGCCAGCAGCTTGGCCACCAAGGAGCATGGCTACACCTTC. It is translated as CASSLATKEHGYTF. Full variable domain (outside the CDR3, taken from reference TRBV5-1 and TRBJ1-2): KAGVTQTPRYLIKTRGQQVTLSCSPISGHRSVSWYQQTPGQGLQFLFEYFSETQRNKGNFPGRFSGRQFSNSRSEMNVSTLELGDSALYLCASSLATKEHGYTFGSGTRLTVV.